These T cell receptor beta chains were read from a single sample in a study of T cells in Graves' hyperthyroidism and ophthalmopathy. MiXCR was run by TCRdb on the multiplex PCR reads, yielding one entry per CDR3 protein. This table has around 700,000 distinct CDR3 sequences, 15% to 20% appearing once. The sample consisted of blood. These receptors came from a woman in her forties or fifties with Graves' hyperthyroidism that later progressed to Graves' ophthalmopathy. The CDR3 runs from the conserved cysteine through the conserved F or W. The order of the fields is J gene, CDR3 length, D gene, clone size, V gene, CDR3 protein, CDR3 DNA. A D gene is named only where the DNA matches it firmly. Clone size is stated in some rows and not others, as once, few, many or a class when expanded.

TRBJ1-2 | 11 | . | . | TRBV29-1 | CSVARGAGYTF | TGCAGCGTTGCGAGGGGGGCTGGCTACACCTTC
TRBJ2-1 | 17 | TRBD2 | few | TRBV29-1 | CSVEGLAGVTSYNEQFF | TGCAGCGTTGAAGGGCTAGCGGGGGTAACCTCCTACAATGAGCAGTTCTTC
TRBJ2-5 | 14 | TRBD1 | many | TRBV4-1 | CASSTTGGGETQYF | TGCGCCAGCAGCACCACAGGGGGCGGAGAGACCCAGTACTTC
TRBJ1-2 | 15 | . | . | TRBV11-2 | CASSLDVGQGQPPAF | TGTGCCAGCAGCTTAGATGTGGGGCAGGGGCAGCCCCCCGCCTTC
TRBJ2-7 | 15 | TRBD1 | few | TRBV4-2 | CASSQDLGQAYEQYF | TGTGCCAGCAGCCAAGATCTCGGACAGGCCTACGAGCAGTACTTC
TRBJ1-1 | 14 | . | many | TRBV12-3/TRBV12-4 | CASSLSETNTEAFF | TGTGCCAGCAGTTTGTCGGAGACAAACACTGAAGCTTTCTTT
TRBJ1-2 | 17 | TRBD1 | many | TRBV2 | CASNLKTGTSLNYGYTF | TGTGCCAGCAACTTAAAGACAGGGACGTCCCTGAACTATGGCTACACCTTC
TRBJ2-2 | 15 | . | few | TRBV7-9 | CASSLPTGFTGELFF | TGTGCCAGCAGCTTACCAACAGGGTTCACCGGGGAGCTGTTTTTT
TRBJ2-5 | 18 | TRBD2 | few | TRBV7-3 | CASSLGLAGGPGGETQYF | TGTGCCAGCAGCTTGGGACTAGCGGGGGGACCGGGTGGAGAGACCCAGTACTTC
TRBJ1-1 | 16 | . | . | TRBV7-9 | CASSSGGGNGRTEAFF | TGTGCCAGCAGCTCTGGGGGGGGGAATGGTAGGACTGAAGCTTTCTTT
TRBJ1-3 | 15 | . | many | TRBV12-3/TRBV12-4 | CASTGDTSSGNTIYF | TGTGCCAGCACGGGGGACACCAGCTCTGGAAACACCATATATTTT
TRBJ1-1 | 13 | . | many | TRBV18 | CASSPTANTEAFF | TGTGCCAGCAGCCCTACAGCGAACACTGAAGCTTTCTTT
TRBJ2-3 | 16 | TRBD2 | many | TRBV11-2 | CASSLVPPGGPVTQYF | TGTGCCAGCAGCTTAGTCCCTCCGGGGGGGCCGGTTACGCAGTATTTT
TRBJ2-1 | 15 | . | few | TRBV3-1 | CASSADMSSYNEQFF | TGTGCCAGCAGCGCAGACATGAGCTCCTACAATGAGCAGTTCTTC
TRBJ2-5 | 15 | TRBD1 | many | TRBV11-1 | CASSPRTGGGETQYF | TGTGCCAGCAGCCCCCGGACAGGGGGAGGAGAGACCCAGTACTTC
TRBJ2-1 | 15 | TRBD1 | many | TRBV12-3/TRBV12-4 | CASSLTGVRDNEQFF | TGTGCCAGCAGCCTGACAGGGGTTCGTGACAATGAGCAGTTCTTC
TRBJ1-2 | 14 | . | few | TRBV7-9 | CASSLAEAVYGYTF | TGTGCCAGCAGCTTAGCGGAGGCAGTCTATGGCTACACCTTC
TRBJ2-3 | 16 | TRBD2 | many | TRBV5-1 | CASSTTGTSGADTQYF | TGCGCCAGCAGTACGACCGGGACTAGCGGGGCGGATACGCAGTATTTT
TRBJ1-2 | 15 | . | . | TRBV30 | CAWSVPAAANYGYTF | TGTGCCTGGAGTGTACCGGCAGCCGCTAACTATGGCTACACCTTC
TRBJ2-3 | 12 | . | few | TRBV7-9 | CASTLVSDTQYF | TGTGCCAGCACTCTAGTTTCAGATACGCAGTATTTT
TRBJ1-1 | 13 | . | many | TRBV12-3/TRBV12-4 | CASSTGQNTEAFF | TGTGCCAGCAGTACCGGACAGAACACTGAAGCTTTCTTT
TRBJ2-3 | 14 | TRBD2 | few | TRBV27 | CASRTGLATDTQYF | TGTGCCAGCAGGACGGGACTAGCAACAGATACGCAGTATTTT
TRBJ2-1 | 14 | TRBD1 | few | TRBV24-1 | CATSDTGGTDEQFF | TGTGCCACCAGTGACACAGGGGGCACGGATGAGCAGTTCTTC
TRBJ1-1 | 15 | . | many | TRBV7-3 | CASSLTPGVNTEAFF | TGTGCCAGCAGCTTAACTCCGGGAGTGAACACTGAAGCTTTCTTT
TRBJ1-5 | 14 | TRBD1 | many | TRBV3-1 | CASSLQGGRQPQHF | TGTGCCAGCAGCCTACAGGGGGGGAGACAGCCCCAGCATTTT
TRBJ2-2 | 13 | . | . | TRBV29-1 | CSVAGQIAGELFF | TGCAGCGTTGCTGGACAGATCGCCGGGGAGCTGTTTTTT
TRBJ2-5 | 17 | TRBD2 | . | TRBV4-1 | CASSQDRSTSRGETQYF | TGTGCCAGCAGCCAAGATCGATCGACTAGCCGTGGAGAGACCCAGTACTTC